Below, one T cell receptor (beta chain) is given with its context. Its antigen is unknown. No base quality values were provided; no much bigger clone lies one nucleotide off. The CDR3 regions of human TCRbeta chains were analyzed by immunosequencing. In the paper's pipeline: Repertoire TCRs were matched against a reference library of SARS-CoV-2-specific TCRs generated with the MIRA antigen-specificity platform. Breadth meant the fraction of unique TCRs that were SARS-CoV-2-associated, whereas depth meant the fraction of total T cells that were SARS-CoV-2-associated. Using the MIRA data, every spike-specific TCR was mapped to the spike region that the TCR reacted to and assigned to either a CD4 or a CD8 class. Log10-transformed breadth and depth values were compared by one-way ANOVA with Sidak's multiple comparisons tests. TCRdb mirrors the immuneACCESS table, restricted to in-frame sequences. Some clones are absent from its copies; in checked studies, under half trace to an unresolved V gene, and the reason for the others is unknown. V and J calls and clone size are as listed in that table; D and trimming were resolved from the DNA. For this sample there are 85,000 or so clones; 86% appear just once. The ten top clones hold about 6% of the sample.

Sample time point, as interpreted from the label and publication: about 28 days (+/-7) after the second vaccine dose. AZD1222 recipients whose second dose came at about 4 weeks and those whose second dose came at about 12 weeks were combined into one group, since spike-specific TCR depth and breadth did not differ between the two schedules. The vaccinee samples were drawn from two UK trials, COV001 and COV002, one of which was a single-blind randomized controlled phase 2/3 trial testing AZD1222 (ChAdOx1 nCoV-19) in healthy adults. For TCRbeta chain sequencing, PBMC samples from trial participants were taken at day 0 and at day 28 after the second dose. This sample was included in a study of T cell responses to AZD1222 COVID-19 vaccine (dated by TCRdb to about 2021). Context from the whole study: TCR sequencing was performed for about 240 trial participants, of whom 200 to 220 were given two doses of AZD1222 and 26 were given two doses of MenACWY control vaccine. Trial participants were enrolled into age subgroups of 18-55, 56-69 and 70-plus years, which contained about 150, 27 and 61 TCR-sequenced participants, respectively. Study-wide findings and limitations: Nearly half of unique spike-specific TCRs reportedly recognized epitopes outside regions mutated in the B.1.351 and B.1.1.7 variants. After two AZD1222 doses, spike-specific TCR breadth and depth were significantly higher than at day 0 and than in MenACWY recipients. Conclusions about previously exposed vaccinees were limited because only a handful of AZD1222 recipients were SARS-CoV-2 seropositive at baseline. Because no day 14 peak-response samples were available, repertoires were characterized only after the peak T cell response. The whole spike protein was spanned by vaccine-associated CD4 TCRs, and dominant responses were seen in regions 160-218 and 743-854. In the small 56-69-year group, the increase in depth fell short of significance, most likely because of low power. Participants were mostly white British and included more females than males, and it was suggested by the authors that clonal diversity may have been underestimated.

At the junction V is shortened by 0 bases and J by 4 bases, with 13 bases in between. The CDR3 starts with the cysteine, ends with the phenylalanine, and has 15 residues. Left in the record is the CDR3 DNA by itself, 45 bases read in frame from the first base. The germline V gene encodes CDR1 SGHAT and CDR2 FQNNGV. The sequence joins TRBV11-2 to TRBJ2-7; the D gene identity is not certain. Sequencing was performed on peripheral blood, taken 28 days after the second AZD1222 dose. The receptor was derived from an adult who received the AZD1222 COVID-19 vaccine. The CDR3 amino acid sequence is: CASSLDNAQRYEQYF. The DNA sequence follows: TGTGCCAGCAGCTTAGATAACGCCCAACGGTACGAGCAGTACTTC.